This T cell receptor beta chain is drawn from a study of CD8+CD57+ T cells in acquired aplastic anemia. The overall study: The study obtained an average of roughly 3 ug of DNA from sorted CD4+ and CD8+ cells.

This clonotype was picked up many times. The antigen is not known. The V and J ends lost 4 bases and 1 base respectively, with 12 bases between them. The length of the CDR3 is 15 residues. The V gene's germline CDR1 is SNHLY and CDR2 FYNNEI. Study-level findings and limits: Around 30 sequences, all CD8+ CDR3, were shared between patients and controls. CD8+ Simpson's diversity showed no significant patient-control difference.

Sequencing was done on patients that had shown CD8+CD57+ cell expansion by flow cytometry. Every patient had severe acquired aplastic anemia. CDR3 and TCR beta VDJ profiling relied on genomic DNA as the template. TCRdb called the reads again in MiXCR, with one record for every CDR3 protein. The repertoire consists of roughly 290,000 distinct CDR3 sequences, with roughly 61% occurring once and the leading ten covering around 1.3%. The source of this sequence is a human donor with aplastic anemia. V usage is TRBV2 and J usage is TRBJ2-3; D is perhaps TRBD1 (5 bases). Specimen: sorted CD4+, CD8+, or CD8+CD57+ T cells (not recorded which) from PBMCs. CDR3 sequence reads: CASSGQHAGTDTQYF. In DNA form, the CDR3 reads TGTGCCAGCAGTGGACAGCACGCAGGCACAGATACGCAGTATTTT.